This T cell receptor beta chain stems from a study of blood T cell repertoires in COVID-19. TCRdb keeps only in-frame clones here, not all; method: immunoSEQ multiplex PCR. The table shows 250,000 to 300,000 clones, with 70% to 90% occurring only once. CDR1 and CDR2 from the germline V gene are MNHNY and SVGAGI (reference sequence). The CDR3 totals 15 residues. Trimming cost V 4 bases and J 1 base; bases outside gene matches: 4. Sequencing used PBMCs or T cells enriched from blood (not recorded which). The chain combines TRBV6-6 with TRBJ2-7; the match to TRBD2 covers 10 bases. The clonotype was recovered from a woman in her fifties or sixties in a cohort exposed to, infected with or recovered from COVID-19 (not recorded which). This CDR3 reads CASSSPTSGSYEQYF. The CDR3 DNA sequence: TGTGCCAGCAGTTCCCCGACTAGCGGGTCCTACGAGCAGTACTTC.